This is a list of T cell receptor beta chains from one sample in a study of shared clonotypes between healthy human individuals. Clones were sequenced by immunoSEQ multiplex PCR, and TCRdb holds only the in-frame ones, with some missing. The sample has a few million clones; just under 95% are singletons. Material: naive CD8+ T cells from PBMCs. The source is a man between 18 and 35 years old in good health. Some clones in this sample may be carry-over from other donors' samples. Each CDR3 is given with its conserved first and last residue. Each record gives: D gene, V gene, clone size, J gene, CDR3 protein, CDR3 DNA. The D gene is left open where the match is weak. The size entry is marked missing in some rows and otherwise reads once, few, many or a size class.

>.|TRBV2|.|TRBJ2-7
CASSERDYEQYF
TGTGCCAGCAGCGAACGGGATTACGAGCAGTACTTC
>.|TRBV27|.|TRBJ2-7
CASSLSPGGNVHEQYF
TGTGCCAGCAGTCTCTCCCCGGGGGGCAACGTCCACGAGCAGTACTTC
>.|TRBV6-1|.|TRBJ1-5
CASSLHGGSNQPQHF
TGTGCCAGCAGTCTCCACGGGGGTTCCAATCAGCCCCAGCATTTT
>.|TRBV14|once|TRBJ2-1
CASSQDFRAGPHNEQFF
TGTGCCAGCAGCCAAGATTTCCGAGCGGGTCCCCACAATGAGCAGTTCTTC
>TRBD2|TRBV27|.|TRBJ2-1
CASSNRRGGNEQFF
TGTGCCAGCAGTAACCGCCGGGGGGGCAATGAGCAGTTCTTC
>.|TRBV7-9|.|TRBJ2-5
CASDGETQYF
TGTGCCAGCGACGGGGAGACCCAGTACTTC
>.|TRBV27|.|TRBJ1-1
CASSSKGTEAFF
TGTGCCAGCAGTTCAAAGGGGACTGAAGCTTTCTTT
>.|TRBV30|.|TRBJ2-2
CASERMENTGELFF
TGTGCCTCCGAGCGGATGGAGAACACCGGGGAGCTGTTTTTT
>.|TRBV27|.|TRBJ2-3
CASSSRGTDTQYF
TGTGCCAGCAGTTCCAGGGGAACAGATACGCAGTATTTT
>.|TRBV27|.|TRBJ1-5
CASSLRGTGRIGDPQHF
TGTGCCAGCAGTTTGCGGGGCACGGGGCGCATTGGTGATCCCCAGCATTTT
>.|TRBV7-8|.|TRBJ2-2
CASSLVVPANTGELFF
TGTGCCAGCAGCTTAGTGGTGCCTGCGAACACCGGGGAGCTGTTTTTT
>TRBD1|TRBV28|.|TRBJ1-5
CAPAWMTGSLSNQPQHF
TGTGCCCCCGCATGGATGACAGGGAGTCTAAGCAATCAGCCCCAGCATTTT
>.|TRBV6-6|once|TRBJ2-2
CATERGDWGGELFF
TGTGCCACCGAAAGGGGTGATTGGGGCGGGGAGCTGTTTTTT
>TRBD1|TRBV5-4|.|TRBJ2-7
CASSFTGDEQYF
TGTGCCAGCAGCTTTACAGGGGACGAGCAGTACTTC